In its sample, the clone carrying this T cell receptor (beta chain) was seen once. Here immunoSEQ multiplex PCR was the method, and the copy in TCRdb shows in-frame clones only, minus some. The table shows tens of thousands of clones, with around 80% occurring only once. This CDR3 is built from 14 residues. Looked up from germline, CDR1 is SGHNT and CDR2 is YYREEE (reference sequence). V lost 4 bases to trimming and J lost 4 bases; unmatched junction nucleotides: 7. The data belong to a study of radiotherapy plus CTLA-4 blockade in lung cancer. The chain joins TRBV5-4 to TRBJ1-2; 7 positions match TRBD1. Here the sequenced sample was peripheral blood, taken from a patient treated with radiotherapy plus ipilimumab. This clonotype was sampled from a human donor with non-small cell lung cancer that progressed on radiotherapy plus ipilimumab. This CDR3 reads CASSPGGGGYGYTF. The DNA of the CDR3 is TGTGCCAGCAGCCCCGGAGGGGGCGGCTATGGCTACACCTTC.